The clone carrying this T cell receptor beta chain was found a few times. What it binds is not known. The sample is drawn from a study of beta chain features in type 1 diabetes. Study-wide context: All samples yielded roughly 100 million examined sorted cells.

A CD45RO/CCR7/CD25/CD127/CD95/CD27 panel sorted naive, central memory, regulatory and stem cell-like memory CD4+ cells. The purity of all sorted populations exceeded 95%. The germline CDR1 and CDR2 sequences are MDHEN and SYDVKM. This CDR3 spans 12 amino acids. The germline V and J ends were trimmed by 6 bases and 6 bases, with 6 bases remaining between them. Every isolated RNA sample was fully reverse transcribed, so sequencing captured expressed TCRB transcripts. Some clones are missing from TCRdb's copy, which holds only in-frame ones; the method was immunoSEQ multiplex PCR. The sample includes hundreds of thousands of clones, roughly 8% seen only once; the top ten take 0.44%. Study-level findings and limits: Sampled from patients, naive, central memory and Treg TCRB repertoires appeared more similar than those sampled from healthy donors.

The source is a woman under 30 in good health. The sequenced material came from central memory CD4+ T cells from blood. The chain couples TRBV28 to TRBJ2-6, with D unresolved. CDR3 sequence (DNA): TGTGCCAGCAGCCCCCCGGCCAACGTCCTGACTTTC. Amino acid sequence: CASSPPANVLTF.